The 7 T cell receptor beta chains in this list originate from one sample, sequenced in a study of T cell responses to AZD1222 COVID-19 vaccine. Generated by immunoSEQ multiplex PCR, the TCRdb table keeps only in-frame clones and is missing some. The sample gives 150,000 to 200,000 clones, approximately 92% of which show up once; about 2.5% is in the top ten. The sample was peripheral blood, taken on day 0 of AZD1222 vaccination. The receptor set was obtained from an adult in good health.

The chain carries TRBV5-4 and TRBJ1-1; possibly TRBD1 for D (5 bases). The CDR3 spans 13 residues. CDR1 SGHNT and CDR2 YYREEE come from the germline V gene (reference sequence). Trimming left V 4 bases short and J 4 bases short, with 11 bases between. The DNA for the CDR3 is TGTGCCAGCAGCCGGACGGGGGGCACTGAAGCTTTCTTT. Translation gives CASSRTGGTEAFF.

The CDR3 region is CASSFQQGTSNYGYTF. The CDR3 DNA reads as TGTGCCAGCAGCTTTCAACAGGGCACCTCTAACTATGGCTACACCTTC. The chain couples TRBV7-2 to TRBJ1-2; tentative D call: TRBD1 (6 bases). This CDR3 contains 16 residues. Trimming took off 3 bases at V and 0 bases at J, with 14 bases between the two ends. CDR1 is SGHTA and CDR2 is FQGNSA in the germline V gene.

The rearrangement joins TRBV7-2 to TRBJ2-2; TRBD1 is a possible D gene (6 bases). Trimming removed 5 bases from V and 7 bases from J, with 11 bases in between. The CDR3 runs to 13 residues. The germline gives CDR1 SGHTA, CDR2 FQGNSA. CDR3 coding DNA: TGTGCCAGCAGCCCTACAGGGCACGGGGAGCTGTTTTTT. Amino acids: CASSPTGHGELFF.

In DNA, the CDR3 is TGTGCCAGCAGCCGGACTGCCAACAATGAGCAGTTCTTC. This gives the protein CASSRTANNEQFF. The rearrangement joins TRBV7-9 to TRBJ2-1, with D maybe TRBD2 (5 bases). Between the trimmed V and J ends, which lost 5 bases and 5 bases, there was a span of 10 bases. The CDR3 runs 13 residues. The V gene's germline CDR1 is SEHNR and CDR2 FQNEAQ (reference sequence).

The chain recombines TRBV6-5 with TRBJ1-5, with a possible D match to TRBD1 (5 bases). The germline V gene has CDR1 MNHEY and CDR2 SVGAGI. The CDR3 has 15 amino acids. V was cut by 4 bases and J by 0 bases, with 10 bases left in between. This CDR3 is CASSSWDGSNQPQHF. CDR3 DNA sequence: TGTGCCAGCAGTTCTTGGGACGGTAGCAATCAGCCCCAGCATTTT.

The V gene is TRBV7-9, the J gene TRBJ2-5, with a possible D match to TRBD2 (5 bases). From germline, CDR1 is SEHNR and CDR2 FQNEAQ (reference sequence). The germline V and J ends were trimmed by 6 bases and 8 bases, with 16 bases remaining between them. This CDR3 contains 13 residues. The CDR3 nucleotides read TGTGCCAGCAGTCTAATAGTAGAGGGAACCCAGTACTTC. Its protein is CASSLIVEGTQYF.

CDR3 protein: CASSQGGQGTPTYTEAFF. CDR3 coding DNA: TGTGCCAGCAGCCAAGGGGGACAGGGGACCCCGACGTACACTGAAGCTTTCTTT. The genes are TRBV4-2 and TRBJ1-1; 10 nucleotides align to TRBD1. Unmatched junction bases numbered 11, after V lost 1 base and J lost 3 bases. Germline values: CDR1 LGHNA, CDR2 YNFKEQ. This CDR3 spans 18 amino acids.